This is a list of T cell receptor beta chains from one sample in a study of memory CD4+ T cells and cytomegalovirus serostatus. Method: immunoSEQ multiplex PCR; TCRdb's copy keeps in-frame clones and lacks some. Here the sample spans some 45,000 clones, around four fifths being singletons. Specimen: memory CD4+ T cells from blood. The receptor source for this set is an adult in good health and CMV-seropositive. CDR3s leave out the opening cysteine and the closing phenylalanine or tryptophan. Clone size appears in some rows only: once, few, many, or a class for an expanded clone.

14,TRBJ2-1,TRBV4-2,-,ASSQTSGGVYNEQF
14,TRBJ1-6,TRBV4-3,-,ASSQGTGTGVSPLH
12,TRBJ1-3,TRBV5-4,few,ASSWDLPGNTIY
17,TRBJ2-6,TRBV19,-,ASSTPGGWGGSGANVLT
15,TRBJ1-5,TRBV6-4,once,ASSVRKVDRGSQPQH
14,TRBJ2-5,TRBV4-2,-,ASSRGGADPQETQY
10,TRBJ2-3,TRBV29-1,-,SGEVGTDTQY
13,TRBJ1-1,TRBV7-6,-,ASSLWWGTNTEAF
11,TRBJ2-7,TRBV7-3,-,ASSLGKGYEQY
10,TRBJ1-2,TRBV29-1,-,SAHSGGLGYT
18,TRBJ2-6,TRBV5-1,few,ASSWEFGDTFSSGANVLT
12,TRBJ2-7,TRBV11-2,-,ASSPDRGDYEQY
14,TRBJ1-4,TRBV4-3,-,ASSQDGGLTNEKLF
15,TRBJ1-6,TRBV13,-,ASSRSHQQGDNSPLH
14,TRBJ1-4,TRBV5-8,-,ASSIGTSVENEKLF
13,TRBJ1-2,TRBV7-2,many,ASNEGGGSHSGYT
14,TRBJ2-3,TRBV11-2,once,ASSLDLSGGTDTQY
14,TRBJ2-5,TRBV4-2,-,ASSQDLEGAEETQY
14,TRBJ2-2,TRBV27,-,ASRKPGLVGTGELF
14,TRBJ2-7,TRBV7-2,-,ASSSLSWGASYEQY
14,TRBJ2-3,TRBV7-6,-,ASSGPTSGSTDTQY
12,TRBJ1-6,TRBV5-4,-,ASSLDGQAKPLH
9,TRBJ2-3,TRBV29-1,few,SVLGFDTQY
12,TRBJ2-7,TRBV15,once,ATSWDGNSYEQY
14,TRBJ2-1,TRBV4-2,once,ASSLFRAGEYNEQF
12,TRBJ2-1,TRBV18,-,ASSPPGTVNEQF
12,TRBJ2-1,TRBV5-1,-,ASSPSQGEGEQF
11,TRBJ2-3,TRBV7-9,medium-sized,ASSSFSTDTQY
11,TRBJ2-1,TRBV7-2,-,ASSLKRNNEQF
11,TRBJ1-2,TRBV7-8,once,ASSLGRSGGYT
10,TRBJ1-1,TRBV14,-,ASSRVNTEAF
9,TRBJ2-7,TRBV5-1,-,ASSLEAEQY
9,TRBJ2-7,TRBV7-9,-,ASGASHEQY
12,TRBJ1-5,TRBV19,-,ASSEGGGNQPQH
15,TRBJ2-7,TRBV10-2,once,ASSDPGATGGMYEQY
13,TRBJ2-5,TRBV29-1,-,SVEDPQGPKRTQY
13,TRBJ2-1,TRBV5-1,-,ASDRGGSSYNEQF
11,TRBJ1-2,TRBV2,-,ASKPGQDYGYT
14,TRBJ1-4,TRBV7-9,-,ASSLWVYATNEKLF
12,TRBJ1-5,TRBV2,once,ASSLKGLQQPQH
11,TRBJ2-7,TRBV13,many,ASSLVRAGEQY
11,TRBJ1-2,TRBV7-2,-,ASSLNREDGYT
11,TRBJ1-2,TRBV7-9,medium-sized,ASSLGQGSGYT
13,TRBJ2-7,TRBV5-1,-,ASRVTGQLRYEQY
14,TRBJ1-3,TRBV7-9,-,ASSFYPGTSGNTIY
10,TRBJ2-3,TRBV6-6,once,ASSITVDTQY
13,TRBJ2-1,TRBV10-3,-,AIRAQGDIGNEQF
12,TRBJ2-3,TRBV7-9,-,ASGGTLGTDTQY